This T cell receptor (beta chain) was obtained from a study of blood T cell repertoires in COVID-19. Study details: From the United States, Italy and Spain came samples of acute and convalescent COVID-19. Sources were T cells, B-cell-depleted T cells, or PBMCs; the material itself was cDNA or gDNA.

Original analysis: Cell counts per sample came from amplifying reference gene primers. Repertoires were generated with immunoSEQ multiplex PCR, while TCRdb's copy carries only in-frame clones and drops some. D and trimming were read from the DNA, whereas the V and J calls and clone size are those reported in that table. The profile covers over 130,000 clones, with 75% to 90% appearing a single time and less than 5% taken by the ten largest. CDR1 and CDR2 from the germline V gene are SGHRS and YFSETQ. V was shortened by 0 bases and J by 3 bases, with 11 bases between the two germline ends. CDR3 length: 15 amino acids.

The J gene is TRBJ2-3, the V gene TRBV5-1; D possibly corresponds to TRBD1 (5 bases). The specimen sequenced was peripheral blood. The TCR was taken from a woman of 80 years or more with acute or convalescent COVID-19. The CDR3 DNA reads as TGCGCCAGCAGCTTGGAAAGGGGCGCGACAGATACGCAGTATTTT. This sequence encodes CASSLERGATDTQYF.